A selection of T cell receptor beta chains follows, all from one sample in a study of T-cell memory formation after mild COVID-19. Each CDR3 protein gets one entry after TCRdb re-called the 5' RACE reads with MiXCR. The sample records roughly 600,000 distinct CDR3 sequences, roughly 18% being singletons. The sequenced sample consisted of PBMCs or a T cell subset sorted from them (not recorded which). These receptors originate from an adult woman who had mild COVID-19 (a few samples of this study predate the infection). Cell type and time point are not known. Each CDR3 is given with its conserved first and last residue. A D gene is named only where the DNA matches it firmly. Size values are once, few and many counts, or a class for expanded clones, and some rows have none.

- TRBJ1-2 few TRBV4-3 CASSQAWRGGNYGYTF TGCGCCAGCAGCCAAGCGTGGCGGGGAGGAAACTATGGCTACACCTTC
TRBD1 TRBJ2-7 - TRBV5-1 CASSLAPGTGRRDEQYF TGCGCCAGCAGCTTGGCCCCCGGGACAGGGAGAAGGGACGAGCAGTACTTC
TRBD2 TRBJ2-7 few TRBV7-9 CASSWWSGISYEQYF TGTGCCAGCAGCTGGTGGAGCGGGATCTCCTACGAGCAGTACTTC
- TRBJ2-1 few TRBV5-1 CASSLPTYNEQFF TGCGCCAGCAGCTTGCCAACCTACAATGAGCAGTTCTTC
- TRBJ2-5 - TRBV7-9 CASSLALVGPQETQYF TGTGCCAGCAGCTTAGCTCTGGTGGGACCCCAAGAGACCCAGTACTTC
- TRBJ2-5 - TRBV4-2 CASSQEAPGSFPETQYF TGTGCCAGCAGCCAAGAGGCCCCAGGGTCGTTCCCAGAGACCCAGTACTTC
TRBD2 TRBJ2-1 few TRBV18 CASSPRTSWDNEQFF TGTGCCAGCTCACCACGGACTAGCTGGGACAATGAGCAGTTCTTC
- TRBJ1-1 few TRBV21-1 CASSKRGRSTEAFF TGTGCCAGCAGCAAACGGGGCAGGAGCACTGAAGCTTTCTTT
TRBD2 TRBJ2-3 few TRBV10-3 CAIKPSGITDTQYF TGTGCCATCAAGCCTAGCGGAATCACAGATACGCAGTATTTT
TRBD2 TRBJ2-5 few TRBV10-2 CASGGYSGETQYF TGCGCCAGCGGCGGGTATAGCGGGGAGACCCAGTACTTC
TRBD2 TRBJ2-5 once TRBV6-5 CASSYDGLAGGWRAQYF TGTGCCAGCAGTTACGACGGACTAGCGGGGGGCTGGAGGGCCCAGTACTTC
TRBD1 TRBJ1-5 - TRBV3-1 CASSQEQGVQPQHF TGTGCCAGCAGCCAAGAACAGGGGGTGCAGCCCCAGCATTTT
- TRBJ1-5 - TRBV27 CASSFWGNQPQHF TGTGCCAGCAGTTTTTGGGGGAATCAGCCCCAGCATTTT
- TRBJ1-6 few TRBV7-6 CASSAGDNSPLHF TGTGCCAGCAGCGCAGGGGATAATTCACCCCTCCACTTT
- TRBJ2-3 few TRBV6-1 CASTHPEGGEDTQYF TGTGCCAGCACCCACCCGGAGGGGGGGGAGGATACGCAGTATTTT
- TRBJ2-3 few TRBV20-1 CSVPGLYTDTQYF TGCAGTGTACCCGGACTGTACACAGATACGCAGTATTTT
TRBD2 TRBJ2-7 few TRBV18 CASSPQGAGGAYEQYF TGTGCCAGCTCACCACAGGGTGCGGGAGGGGCCTACGAGCAGTACTTC
TRBD2 TRBJ2-5 - TRBV7-9 CASSTGLVEETQYF TGTGCCAGCAGCACCGGACTAGTCGAAGAGACCCAGTACTTC
TRBD1 TRBJ2-5 few TRBV6-5 CASRVTGGVETQYF TGTGCCAGCAGGGTGACAGGGGGAGTGGAGACCCAGTACTTC
- TRBJ2-1 many TRBV4-3 CASSQDLAERYNEQFF TGCGCCAGCAGCCAAGATCTGGCGGAACGATACAATGAGCAGTTCTTC
- TRBJ1-1 - TRBV7-9 CASSSSPGPNTEAFF TGTGCCAGCAGCTCATCCCCTGGGCCGAACACTGAAGCTTTCTTT
TRBD1 TRBJ2-1 few TRBV9 CASSPLGQVKAYNEQFF TGTGCCAGCAGCCCCCTCGGACAGGTCAAAGCCTACAATGAGCAGTTCTTC
- TRBJ2-7 - TRBV7-9 CASSLIGREQYF TGTGCCAGCAGCTTAATAGGTCGCGAGCAGTACTTC
- TRBJ1-4 few TRBV7-2 CASSLGRVEKLFF TGTGCCAGCAGCCTCGGGCGGGTAGAAAAACTGTTTTTT
- TRBJ2-1 few TRBV7-6 CASSADSSLEDEQFF TGTGCCAGCAGCGCCGACAGTTCCTTAGAGGATGAGCAGTTCTTC
- TRBJ2-5 - TRBV6-1 CASIEGLRWETQYF TGTGCCAGCATCGAAGGGCTTAGGTGGGAGACCCAGTACTTC
- TRBJ2-4 - TRBV12-3/TRBV12-4 CASSLLGVGGNIQYF TGTGCCAGCAGTTTACTCGGGGTCGGGGGAAACATTCAGTACTTC
TRBD2 TRBJ2-2 few TRBV11-2 CASSNNEREINTGELFF TGTGCCAGCAGTAACAACGAGCGGGAGATTAACACCGGGGAGCTGTTTTTT